This T cell receptor beta chain originates from a study of beta chain features in type 1 diabetes. General study results and limits: In all four CD4+ subsets, TCRB CDR3 length was significantly, moderately reduced in type 1 diabetes.

The CDR3 is 16 residues long. CDR1 and CDR2 from the germline V gene are SGHTA and FQGNSA. The ends lost 6 bases at V and 4 bases at J; junction bases unmatched: 11. On this clone: The antigen remains unidentified.

Since all of the isolated RNA was reverse transcribed, expressed TCRB transcripts were what got sequenced. Clones were read by immunoSEQ multiplex PCR, and TCRdb kept only the in-frame ones, dropping some. The sample has around 650,000 clones; 9.5% to 15% are singletons. The sequenced sample consisted of naive CD4+ T cells from blood. The sequence came from a man younger than 45 with type 1 diabetes. The genes are TRBV7-2 and TRBJ2-7, with 11 nucleotides matching TRBD2. CDR3 residues: CASSSRLAGIGYEQYF. CDR3 in DNA: TGTGCCAGCAGTTCGAGACTAGCGGGGATCGGATACGAGCAGTACTTC.